This T cell receptor (beta chain) was documented in a study of T cells in Graves' hyperthyroidism and ophthalmopathy. Overall study findings and caveats: Most expanded thyroid clonotypes above 0.001 recurred in blood.

Turning to this clonotype: Its antigen is unknown.

RNA transcripts yielded amplified TCR beta CDR3 regions. Researchers ran a first-round RT-PCR on the TCR CDR3 using the HTBI primer set. Each CDR3 protein gets one entry after TCRdb re-called the multiplex PCR reads with MiXCR. Among under 550,000 distinct CDR3 sequences listed, roughly an eighth were seen once. The CDR3 contains 17 residues. With 0 bases clipped from V and 0 bases from J, the junction kept 6 bases outside the gene matches. The germline V gene has CDR1 ENHRY and CDR2 SYGVKD. Source material for PBMCs was roughly 10 ml fresh peripheral blood. The TCR originated in a woman under 30 with Graves' hyperthyroidism. Sequencing input: blood. The rearrangement links TRBV10-3 to TRBJ2-7; 9 bases agree with TRBD2. The CDR3 nucleotides read TGTGCCATCAGTGAGTCAGCTAGCGGGGTACGCTCCTACGAGCAGTACTTC. The encoded protein is CAISESASGVRSYEQYF.